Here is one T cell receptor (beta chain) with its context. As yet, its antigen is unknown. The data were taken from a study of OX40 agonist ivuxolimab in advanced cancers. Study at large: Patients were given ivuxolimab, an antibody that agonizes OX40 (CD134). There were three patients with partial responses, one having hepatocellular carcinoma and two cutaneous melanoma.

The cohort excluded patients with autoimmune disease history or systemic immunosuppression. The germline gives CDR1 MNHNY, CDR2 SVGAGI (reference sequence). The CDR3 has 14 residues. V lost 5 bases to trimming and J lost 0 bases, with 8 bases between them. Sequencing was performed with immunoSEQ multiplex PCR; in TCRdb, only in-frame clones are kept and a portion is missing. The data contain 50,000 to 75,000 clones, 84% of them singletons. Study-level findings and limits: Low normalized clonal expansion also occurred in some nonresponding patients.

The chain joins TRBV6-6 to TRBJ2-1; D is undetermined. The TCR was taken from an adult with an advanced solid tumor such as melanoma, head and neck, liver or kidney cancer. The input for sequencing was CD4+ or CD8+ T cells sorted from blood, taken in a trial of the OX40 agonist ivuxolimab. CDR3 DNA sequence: TGTGCCAGCAGTGTACAGTTCTCCTACAATGAGCAGTTCTTC. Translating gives CASSVQFSYNEQFF.